This is a list of T cell receptor beta chains from one sample in a study of T-cell reconstitution after alpha-beta-depleted transplantation in children. Using its own MiXCR run on the PCR reads, TCRdb lists one record per CDR3 protein. The sample contains about 500,000 distinct CDR3 sequences, approximately 10% of which appear only once. The input for sequencing was PBMCs, mostly from graft donor cells, taken 180 days after TCRalphabeta/CD19-depleted stem cell transplant. These receptors originate from a female patient aged 2 to 10 who had a stem cell transplant for aplastic anemia, so the T cells may come from the graft donor. The CDR3 runs from the conserved cysteine through the conserved F or W. The order of the fields is J gene, clone size, V gene, D gene, CDR3 protein, CDR3 DNA. D genes are given only for firm matches. The size field is filled for only some rows; it gives once, few, many or a size class.

J: TRBJ2-4; size: .; V: TRBV4-1; D: TRBD2; CDR3: CASSQEGTSGRSIQYF; DNA: TGCGCCAGCAGCCAAGAGGGTACTAGCGGGAGGAGCATTCAGTACTTC
J: TRBJ2-2; size: few; V: TRBV12-3/TRBV12-4; D: .; CDR3: CASGPLAFAAGELFF; DNA: TGTGCCAGCGGACCCCTCGCTTTTGCAGCCGGGGAGCTGTTTTTT
J: TRBJ2-1; size: .; V: TRBV4-3; D: .; CDR3: CASSQGLSSFYNEQFF; DNA: TGCGCCAGCAGCCAAGGCTTGTCTAGCTTCTACAATGAGCAGTTCTTC
J: TRBJ2-5; size: .; V: TRBV7-8; D: TRBD2; CDR3: CASSSRTSGRAGETQYF; DNA: TGTGCCAGCAGCTCCCGGACTAGCGGGAGGGCCGGTGAGACCCAGTACTTC
J: TRBJ1-1; size: .; V: TRBV7-8; D: TRBD1; CDR3: CASSFIGTVDTEAFF; DNA: TGTGCCAGCAGCTTTATCGGGACAGTCGACACTGAAGCTTTCTTT
J: TRBJ1-2; size: many; V: TRBV12-3/TRBV12-4; D: .; CDR3: CASSLGGAPFGLYGYTF; DNA: TGTGCCAGCAGTTTAGGAGGGGCGCCCTTCGGGTTATATGGCTACACCTTC
J: TRBJ2-1; size: .; V: TRBV7-8; D: .; CDR3: CASSFYGGSTFYNEQFF; DNA: TGTGCCAGCAGCTTCTATGGCGGTTCTACTTTCTACAATGAGCAGTTCTTC
J: TRBJ1-1; size: .; V: TRBV20-1; D: TRBD1; CDR3: CRPRTGDIEAFF; DNA: TGCAGGCCCCGGACAGGGGATATTGAAGCTTTCTTT
J: TRBJ2-7; size: few; V: TRBV3-1; D: .; CDR3: CASSQRGDYEQYF; DNA: TGTGCCAGCAGCCAGCGGGGCGACTACGAGCAGTACTTC
J: TRBJ2-1; size: .; V: TRBV6-2/TRBV6-3; D: .; CDR3: CASSYPGRPWNEQFF; DNA: TGTGCCAGCAGTTACCCCGGCCGGCCTTGGAATGAGCAGTTCTTC
J: TRBJ2-2; size: many; V: TRBV20-1; D: .; CDR3: CSASRGNTGELFF; DNA: TGCAGTGCTAGCCGGGGGAACACCGGGGAGCTGTTTTTT
J: TRBJ2-3; size: few; V: TRBV9; D: TRBD2; CDR3: CASTTGGPDTQYF; DNA: TGTGCCAGTACTACGGGAGGCCCAGATACGCAGTATTTT
J: TRBJ1-2; size: few; V: TRBV28; D: TRBD1; CDR3: CASSSSMGQANYGYTF; DNA: TGTGCCAGCAGTAGTTCTATGGGACAGGCCAACTATGGCTACACCTTC
J: TRBJ2-1; size: .; V: TRBV4-3; D: TRBD2; CDR3: CASSPSRASGRSEQFF; DNA: TGCGCCAGCAGCCCTTCGCGGGCTAGCGGGAGGTCTGAGCAGTTCTTC
J: TRBJ2-1; size: few; V: TRBV5-6; D: .; CDR3: CASSLGRRDEQFF; DNA: TGTGCCAGCAGCTTGGGGAGGCGGGATGAGCAGTTCTTC
J: TRBJ2-3; size: .; V: TRBV20-1; D: TRBD2; CDR3: CSASRPGTSGRGHTQYF; DNA: TGCAGTGCTAGCCGTCCCGGGACTAGCGGGCGTGGTCATACGCAGTATTTT
J: TRBJ2-7; size: many; V: TRBV12-3/TRBV12-4; D: TRBD2; CDR3: CASSLTALAGGLYEQYF; DNA: TGTGCCAGCAGTTTGACCGCCTTAGCGGGGGGCCTCTACGAGCAGTACTTC
J: TRBJ2-2; size: .; V: TRBV11-2; D: .; CDR3: CASSLDPGGKTGELFF; DNA: TGTGCCAGCAGCTTAGATCCGGGCGGGAAGACCGGGGAGCTGTTTTTT
J: TRBJ2-1; size: few; V: TRBV3-1; D: TRBD2; CDR3: CASGPGLAGGPVNEQFF; DNA: TGTGCCAGCGGGCCGGGACTAGCGGGAGGGCCGGTAAATGAGCAGTTCTTC